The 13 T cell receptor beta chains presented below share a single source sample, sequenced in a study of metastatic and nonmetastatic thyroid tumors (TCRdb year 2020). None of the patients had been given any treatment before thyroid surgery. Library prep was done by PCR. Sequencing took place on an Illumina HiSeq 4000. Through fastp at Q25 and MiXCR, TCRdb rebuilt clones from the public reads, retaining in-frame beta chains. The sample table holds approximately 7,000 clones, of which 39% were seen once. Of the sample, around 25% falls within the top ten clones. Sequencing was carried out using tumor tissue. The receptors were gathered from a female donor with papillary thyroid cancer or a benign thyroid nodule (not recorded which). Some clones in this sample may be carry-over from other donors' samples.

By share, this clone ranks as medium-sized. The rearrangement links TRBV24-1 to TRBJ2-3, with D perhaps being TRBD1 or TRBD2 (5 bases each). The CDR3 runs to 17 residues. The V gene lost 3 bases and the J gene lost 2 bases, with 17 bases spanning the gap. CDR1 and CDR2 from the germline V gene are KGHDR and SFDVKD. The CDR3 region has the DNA TGTGCCACCAGTGATCCGACGGGACCTCGACACACAGATACGCAGTATTTT. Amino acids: CATSDPTGPRHTDTQYF.

The CDR3 coding sequence is TGTGCCAGCAGTCCTAGCGGGAGAGTAAAGTACTTC. It is translated as CASSPSGRVKYF. V is TRBV12-3 or TRBV12-4 and J is TRBJ2-7; 10 bases match TRBD2. The length of the CDR3 is 12 residues. V dropped 5 bases and J dropped 11; count of bases not matched to a gene: 6.

Here the CDR3 DNA reads TGCGCCAGCAGCCAAGCCGGTGACATAGTCAATGGCTACACCTTC. Residues: CASSQAGDIVNGYTF. This rearrangement joins TRBV4-1 to TRBJ1-2; D not resolved. Germline values: CDR1 MGHRA, CDR2 YSYEKL. The V and J ends lost 1 base and 6 bases respectively, with 15 bases between them. The CDR3 is 15 residues long.

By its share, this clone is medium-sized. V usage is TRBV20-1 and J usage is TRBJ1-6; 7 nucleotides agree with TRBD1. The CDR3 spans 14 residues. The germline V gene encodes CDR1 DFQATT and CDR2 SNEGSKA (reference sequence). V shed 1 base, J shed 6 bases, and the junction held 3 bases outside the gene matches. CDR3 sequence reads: CSARAGTVNSPLHF. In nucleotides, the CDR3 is TGCAGTGCTAGAGCGGGGACAGTTAATTCACCCCTCCACTTT.

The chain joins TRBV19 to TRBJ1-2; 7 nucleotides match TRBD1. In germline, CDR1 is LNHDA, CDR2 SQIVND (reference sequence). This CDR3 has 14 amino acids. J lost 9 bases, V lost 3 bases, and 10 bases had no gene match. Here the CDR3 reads CASSMEGAFNSYTF. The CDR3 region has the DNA TGTGCCAGTAGTATGGAGGGGGCATTCAACAGCTACACCTTC. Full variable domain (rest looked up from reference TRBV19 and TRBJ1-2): DGGITQSPKYLFRKEGQNVTLSCEQNLNHDAMYWYRQDPGQGLRLIYYSQIVNDFQKGDIAEGYSVSREKKESFPLTVTSAQKNPTAFYLCASSMEGAFNSYTFGSGTRLTVV.

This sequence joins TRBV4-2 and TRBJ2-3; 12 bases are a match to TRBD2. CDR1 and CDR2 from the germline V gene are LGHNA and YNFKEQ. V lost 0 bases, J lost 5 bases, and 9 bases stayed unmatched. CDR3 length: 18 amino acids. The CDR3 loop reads CASSQELAGGPIGDTQYF. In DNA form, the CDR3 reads TGTGCCAGCAGCCAAGAGCTAGCGGGAGGGCCGATTGGAGATACGCAGTATTTT.

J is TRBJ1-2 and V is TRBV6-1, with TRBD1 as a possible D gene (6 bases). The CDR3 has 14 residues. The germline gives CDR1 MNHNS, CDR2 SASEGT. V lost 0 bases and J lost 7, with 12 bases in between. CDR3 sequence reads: CASSEAAGARGYTF. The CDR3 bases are TGTGCCAGCAGTGAAGCTGCGGGGGCGCGTGGCTACACCTTC.

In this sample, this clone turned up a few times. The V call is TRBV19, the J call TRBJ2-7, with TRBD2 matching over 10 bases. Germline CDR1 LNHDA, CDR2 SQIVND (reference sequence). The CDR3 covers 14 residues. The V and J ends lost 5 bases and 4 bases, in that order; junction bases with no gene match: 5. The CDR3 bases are TGTGCCAGTAGTTCCCGAGCGGGAGGGTACGAGCAGTACTTC. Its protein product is CASSSRAGGYEQYF.

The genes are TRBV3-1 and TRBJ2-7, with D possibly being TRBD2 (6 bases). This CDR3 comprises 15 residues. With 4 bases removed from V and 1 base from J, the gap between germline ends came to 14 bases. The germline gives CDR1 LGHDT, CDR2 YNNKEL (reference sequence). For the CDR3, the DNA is TGTGCCAGCAGCCCCTCCGGGGGAGGTTCCTACGAGCAGTACTTC. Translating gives CASSPSGGGSYEQYF.

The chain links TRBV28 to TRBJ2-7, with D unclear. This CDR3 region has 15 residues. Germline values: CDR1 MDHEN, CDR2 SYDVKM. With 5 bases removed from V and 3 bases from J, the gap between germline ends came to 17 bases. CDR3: CASSRPGPTIYEQYF. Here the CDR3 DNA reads TGTGCCAGCAGTCGTCCGGGCCCTACAATCTACGAGCAGTACTTC.

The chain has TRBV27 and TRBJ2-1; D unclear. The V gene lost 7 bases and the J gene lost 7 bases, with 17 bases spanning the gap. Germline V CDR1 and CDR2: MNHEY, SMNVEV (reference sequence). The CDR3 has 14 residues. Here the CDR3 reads CASTPAWNVNEQFF. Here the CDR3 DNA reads TGTGCCAGCACCCCCGCATGGAATGTGAATGAGCAGTTCTTC.

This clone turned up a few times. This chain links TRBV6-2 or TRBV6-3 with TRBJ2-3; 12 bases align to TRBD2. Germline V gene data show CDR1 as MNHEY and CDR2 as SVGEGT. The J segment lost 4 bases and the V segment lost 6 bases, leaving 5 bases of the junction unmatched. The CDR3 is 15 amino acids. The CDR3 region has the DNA TGTGCCAGCAGCCGACTAGCGGGAGTAGCAGATACGCAGTATTTT. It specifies CASSRLAGVADTQYF.

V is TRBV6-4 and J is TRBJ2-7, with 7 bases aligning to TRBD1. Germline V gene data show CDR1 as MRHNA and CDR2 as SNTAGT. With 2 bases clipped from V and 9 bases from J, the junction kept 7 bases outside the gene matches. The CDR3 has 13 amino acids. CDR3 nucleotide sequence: TGTGCCAGCAGTGACAGGGGGCCTACGTGGCAGTACTTC. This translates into CASSDRGPTWQYF.